The next 18 T cell receptor beta chains were all read from a single sample in a study of CD8+ T cells in alopecia areata. Sequencing templates came from extracted RNA that was reverse transcribed into cDNA. Some clones are missing from TCRdb's copy, which holds only in-frame ones; the method was immunoSEQ multiplex PCR. This repertoire shows more than 90,000 clones, around two fifths found once; its top ten account for approximately 3.1%. Material for sequencing was CD4+ T cells sorted from blood. The receptors were gathered from a human donor with alopecia areata.

The sample holds a few counts of this clone. The V call is TRBV5-1, the J call TRBJ2-5, with unresolved D. The CDR3 is 14 amino acids. Germline lookup yields CDR1 SGHRS and CDR2 YFSETQ. V was shortened by 6 bases and J by 1 base, with 13 bases between the two germline ends. In DNA, the CDR3 is TGCGCCAGCAACCTAGGGTCTTCCCAAGAGACCCAGTACTTC. This sequence encodes CASNLGSSQETQYF.

The V gene is TRBV29-1, the J gene TRBJ1-1; 8 bases are shared with TRBD1. The germline CDR1 and CDR2 sequences are SQVTM and ANQGSEA. The CDR3 length is 13 residues. V was clipped by 6 bases and J by 0 bases; unmatched bases: 3. CDR3 residues: CSVKDRVNTEAFF. The CDR3 DNA reads TGCAGCGTGAAGGACAGGGTGAACACTGAAGCTTTCTTT.

The chain recombines TRBV4-1 with TRBJ2-5; D may be TRBD1 (7 bases). The V and J ends lost 4 bases and 4 bases respectively, with 10 bases between them. The CDR3 sequence is 13 residues long. The germline gives CDR1 MGHRA, CDR2 YSYEKL. The CDR3 region is CASSRQGGETQYF. The CDR3 coding sequence is TGCGCCAGCAGCCGACAGGGAGGAGAGACCCAGTACTTC.

This chain links TRBV29-1 with TRBJ2-7; D gene ambiguous. In germline, CDR1 is SQVTM, CDR2 ANQGSEA. This CDR3 region has 13 residues. V lost 4 bases and J 1 base, leaving 11 bases between the germline ends. CDR3 region: CSVALGTSYEQYF. Here the CDR3 DNA reads TGCAGCGTTGCTCTGGGTACATCCTACGAGCAGTACTTC.

This clone occurred a few times. V and J are TRBV7-9 and TRBJ2-1; 10 bases line up with TRBD2. V was pared by 5 bases and J by 4 bases, with 8 bases of the junction left unmatched. The germline V gene has CDR1 SEHNR and CDR2 FQNEAQ (reference sequence). The CDR3 runs 16 residues. The CDR3 protein is CASSPSGSFAYNEQFF. CDR3 DNA sequence: TGTGCCAGCAGCCCTAGCGGGAGCTTTGCGTACAATGAGCAGTTCTTC.

This sequence joins TRBV9 and TRBJ1-1, with TRBD1 identical over 10 bases. Germline V gene sequence: CDR1 SGDLS, CDR2 YYNGEE. J gave up 1 base and V 3 bases, and 3 bases lay outside the gene matches. The length of the CDR3 is 15 residues. CDR3 residues: CASSGGTGANTEAFF. Here the CDR3 DNA reads TGTGCCAGCAGCGGGGGGACAGGGGCGAACACTGAAGCTTTCTTT.

This clone was counted between two and nine times. The chain carries TRBV10-3 and TRBJ2-5; unclear D gene. Germline CDR1 ENHRY, CDR2 SYGVKD. Trimming took off 4 bases at V and 6 bases at J, with 12 bases between the two ends. The CDR3 extends over 13 amino acids. The CDR3, as DNA: TGTGCCATCAGTGTTTTTCTGGGGAAGACCCAGTACTTC. It yields the protein CAISVFLGKTQYF.

This clone came up a few times. This chain connects TRBV23-1 to TRBJ2-5; TRBD1 is a possible D gene (6 bases). TRBV23-1 carries the ORF label, with uncertain function. This CDR3 contains 16 residues. V was trimmed by 0 bases and J by 2 bases, leaving 13 bases between them. DNA of the CDR3: TGCGCCAGCAGTCAATCGGGATCGGACAGACAAGAGACCCAGTACTTC. Its protein product is CASSQSGSDRQETQYF.

This clone was counted only a few times. This chain links TRBV18 with TRBJ2-4; D is undetermined. Deletions cut 3 bases from V and 1 base from J, with 7 bases between. The CDR3 covers 14 residues. CDR1 and CDR2 from the germline V gene are KGHSH and LQKENI. CDR3 amino acids: CASSPVGAKNIQYF. For the CDR3, the DNA is TGTGCCAGCTCACCGGTGGGGGCCAAAAACATTCAGTACTTC.

J is TRBJ1-2 and V is TRBV7-2, with D unclear. V lost 2 bases to trimming and J lost 8 bases, with 12 bases between them. CDR1 is SGHTA, CDR2 FQGNSA, per germline. The CDR3 loop spans 13 amino acids. The CDR3 DNA reads as TGTGCCAGCAGCTTAAGCGAGCTCGGGGGCTACACCTTC. It is translated as CASSLSELGGYTF.

This chain uses TRBV15 with TRBJ1-5; D not resolved. This CDR3 spans 15 amino acids. With 4 bases removed from V and 2 bases from J, the gap between germline ends came to 12 bases. Per germline, CDR1 LNHNV and CDR2 YYDKDF (reference sequence). DNA of the CDR3: TGTGCCACCAGCAAAGACCAGCCGGGCAATCAGCCCCAGCATTTT. It encodes CATSKDQPGNQPQHF. The full variable domain, in which reference TRBV15 and TRBJ1-5 provide the parts outside the CDR3, is DAMVIQNPRYQVTQFGKPVTLSCSQTLNHNVMYWYQQKSSQAPKLLFHYYDKDFNNEADTPDNFQSRRPNTSFCFLDIRSPGLGDTAMYLCATSKDQPGNQPQHFGDGTRLSIL.

The chain is built from TRBV5-1 and TRBJ2-7; possibly TRBD1 for D (6 bases). Germline-derived CDR1 and CDR2 are SGHRS and YFSETQ. The CDR3 has 14 residues. V shed 2 bases and J shed 6 bases, with 15 bases lying between them. DNA for the CDR3: TGCGCCAGCAGCTTCAGATCGGAAGGGGGCGAGCAGTACTTC. Its translation: CASSFRSEGGEQYF.

This chain joins TRBV27 and TRBJ2-6; 12 nucleotides align to TRBD1. This CDR3 has 18 residues. Unmatched junction bases numbered 7, after V lost 4 bases and J lost 3 bases. Germline CDR1 reads MNHEY; CDR2 reads SMNVEV (reference sequence). Here the CDR3 DNA reads TGTGCCAGCAGTTCTATCCGGGACAGGGGGCTTGGGGCCAACGTCCTGACTTTC. Translating it yields CASSSIRDRGLGANVLTF.

The genes are TRBV30 and TRBJ1-1; no reliable D call. Trimming removed 4 bases from V and 4 bases from J, with 7 bases in between. Germline V CDR1 and CDR2: GTSNPN, SVGIG (reference sequence). This CDR3 region has 11 residues. The CDR3 nucleotides read TGTGCCTGGAAAACGTTCACTGAAGCTTTCTTT. Its translation is CAWKTFTEAFF.

This clone counts as medium-sized. V usage is TRBV7-2 and J usage is TRBJ2-5; a weak D match, TRBD1 (6 bases). CDR1 and CDR2 (germline): SGHTA, FQGNSA. This CDR3 is built from 15 residues. Trimming shortened V by 5 bases and J by 4 bases, and 17 bases separated the two germline ends. The CDR3 region has the DNA TGTGCCAGCAGCCTAGGGGGTGGGGTGAGAGAGACCCAGTACTTC. It translates to CASSLGGGVRETQYF.

V is TRBV30 and J is TRBJ1-1; D remains ambiguous. In germline, CDR1 is GTSNPN, CDR2 SVGIG (reference sequence). Trimming removed 5 bases at V and 9 bases at J, with 19 bases between. The CDR3 consists of 13 residues. The CDR3 coding sequence is TGTGCCTGGGCGGCAGGCCCCGGCGGTAAAGCTTTCTTT. Its translation: CAWAAGPGGKAFF.

The chain links TRBV30 to TRBJ1-1; D is perhaps TRBD1 (5 bases). The CDR3 runs 12 residues. V gave up 3 bases and J gave up 8 bases, with 13 bases separating them. The germline V gene has CDR1 GTSNPN and CDR2 SVGIG (reference sequence). Here the CDR3 DNA reads TGTGCCTGGAGATTCCGGGGACCAGAAGCTTTCTTT. Translation gives CAWRFRGPEAFF.

This clone has more than one count but fewer than ten. The chain employs TRBV5-1 and TRBJ2-1; D is undetermined. This CDR3 region has 16 residues. V lost 4 bases, J lost 9 bases, and 23 bases lay in between. Germline CDR1 and CDR2: SGHRS and YFSETQ. The CDR3 spells CASSGVLTTLTGEQFF. CDR3 sequence (DNA): TGCGCCAGCAGCGGGGTTCTCACCACACTAACCGGTGAGCAGTTCTTC.